This T cell receptor (beta chain) was captured by sequencing in a study of identical twins. Study observations and caveats: High-abundance cord blood beta clonotypes had fewer insertions; memory repertoires showed none. For zero-insertion analyses, partial confounding could come from invariant MAIT and iNKT cells. Out-of-frame sharing of TCR alpha in monozygotic twins was underestimated by models. Instead of following the same donors, the conclusions were based on cross-sectional statistical analysis.

This clonotype was counted at least ten times. As yet, its antigen is unknown. TCRdb independently ran MiXCR on the 5' RACE reads; one entry per CDR3 protein. Of under 400,000 distinct CDR3 sequences listed, approximately 8.8% were seen once; the top ten hold over 7%. The CDR3 spans 11 residues. Germline CDR1 and CDR2: MNHEY and SVGAGI. With 2 bases removed from V and 8 bases from J, the gap between germline ends came to 4 bases. Sequenced input: naive T cells sorted from blood. The rearrangement links TRBV6-5 to TRBJ2-1; D is unresolved. The sequence came from a woman in her fifties or sixties in good health. CDR3: CASSYVDEQFF. CDR3 DNA sequence: TGTGCCAGCAGTTACGTGGATGAGCAGTTCTTC.